These 32 T cell receptor beta chains were sequenced from one sample in a study of T cell repertoires in cytomegalovirus infection. These TCRs' antigens remain unknown. TCRdb independently ran MiXCR on the reads; one entry per CDR3 protein. The sample includes some 900,000 distinct CDR3 sequences, 32% of them seen just once. This specimen was cultured CD8+ T cells from PBMCs, taken from culture after CMV antigen stimulation. These receptors were obtained from a human donor in good health (CMV status not recorded). Some clones in this sample may be carry-over from other donors' samples.

Only a few counts were recorded for this clonotype. The chain recombines TRBV12-3 or TRBV12-4 with TRBJ1-5; D is possibly TRBD1 (5 bases). The CDR3 has 15 amino acids. Trimming pared 8 bases from V and 3 bases from J, leaving 17 bases between. The CDR3 bases are TGTGCCAGCGCGGGGCGAGGCAGGGACAATCAGCCCCAGCATTTT. It translates to CASAGRGRDNQPQHF.

This chain uses TRBV12-3 or TRBV12-4 with TRBJ1-5, with 7 bases lining up with TRBD1. V dropped 6 bases and J dropped 0; count of bases not matched to a gene: 14. This CDR3 spans 18 amino acids. CDR3 region: CASSGEGAGAYSNQPQHF. CDR3 coding DNA: TGTGCCAGCAGCGGAGAGGGGGCAGGAGCTTATAGCAATCAGCCCCAGCATTTT.

CDR3 nucleotide sequence: TGTGCCAGCAGTTCTATAGCGGGGGCCCTATTGAATGAGCAGTTCTTC. This encodes CASSSIAGALLNEQFF. The J gene is TRBJ2-1, the V gene TRBV6-4; 9 bases match TRBD2. This CDR3 contains 16 residues. Germline V gene sequence: CDR1 MRHNA, CDR2 SNTAGT. V was clipped by 5 bases and J by 7 bases; unmatched bases: 12.

Turning to this clonotype: A much bigger clone sits one base away, suggesting this may be a read error. The chain combines TRBV11-1 with TRBJ2-1, with D possibly TRBD2 on 5 matching bases. CDR1 and CDR2 (germline): SGHAT, FQDESV (reference sequence). The CDR3 is made up of 16 amino acids. Trimming pared 1 base from V and 6 bases from J, leaving 16 bases between. CDR3: CASSLGLGGEFNEQFF. The CDR3 DNA reads TGTGCCAGCAGCTTAGGTCTGGGTGGGGAGTTCAATGAGCAGTTCTTC.

This clonotype appeared a few times. The V call is TRBV4-2, the J call TRBJ2-3; D is unresolved. CDR3 length: 15 amino acids. Per the germline V gene, CDR1 is LGHNA and CDR2 is YNFKEQ. V lost 0 bases and J lost 7, with 14 bases in between. DNA of the CDR3: TGTGCCAGCAGCCAAGATAAGGGCCCCGCGAATACGCAGTATTTT. It translates to CASSQDKGPANTQYF.

V and J are TRBV12-3 or TRBV12-4 and TRBJ2-2; D might be TRBD1 (6 bases). The CDR3 sequence is 17 residues long. V gave up 3 bases and J gave up 7 bases, with 21 bases separating them. The CDR3 loop reads CASSLSIRTVRDGELFF. Here the CDR3 DNA reads TGTGCCAGCAGTTTGTCTATTAGGACAGTTCGCGACGGGGAGCTGTTTTTT.

V gene TRBV6-1 combines with J gene TRBJ1-3; D is uncertain. The germline V and J ends were trimmed by 3 bases and 2 bases, with 8 bases remaining between them. The CDR3 has 14 amino acids. Germline CDR1 is MNHNS and CDR2 is SASEGT. For the CDR3, the DNA is TGTGCCAGCAGTGACACTGGGCCTGGAAACACCATATATTTT. Protein product: CASSDTGPGNTIYF.

V and J are TRBV4-3 and TRBJ2-2; TRBD1 is a possible D gene (5 bases). The CDR3 has 16 residues. The V and J ends lost 0 bases and 6 bases respectively, with 14 bases between them. CDR1 and CDR2 from the germline V gene are LGHNA and YSLEER. This CDR3 is CASSQEGRDGSGELFF. The CDR3 DNA sequence: TGCGCCAGCAGCCAAGAAGGCAGGGATGGGTCCGGGGAGCTGTTTTTT.

V is TRBV7-2 and J is TRBJ2-6; no clear D gene. V gave up 2 bases and J gave up 4 bases, with 12 bases separating them. In germline, CDR1 is SGHTA, CDR2 FQGNSA. The CDR3 loop spans 16 amino acids. The CDR3 is CASSLPGWEGANVLTF. The CDR3 nucleotides are TGTGCCAGCAGCTTACCGGGTTGGGAAGGGGCCAACGTCCTGACTTTC.

Ten or more counts support this clonotype. The V gene is TRBV7-8, the J gene TRBJ2-3; 11 nucleotides align to TRBD2. The germline CDR1 and CDR2 sequences are SGHVS and FQNEAQ. The CDR3 is made up of 17 amino acids. The V segment lost 5 bases and the J segment 2 bases; nucleotides outside the gene matches: 9. CDR3 sequence: CASSEITSGGYTDTQYF. The CDR3 DNA sequence: TGTGCCAGCAGCGAAATTACTAGCGGGGGTTACACAGATACGCAGTATTTT.

The J gene is TRBJ1-2, the V gene TRBV7-6; no firm D call. This CDR3 region has 13 residues. CDR1 is SGHVS, CDR2 FNYEAQ, per germline. V was pared by 1 base and J by 2 bases, with 5 bases between. CDR3 in amino acids: CASSLDINYGYTF. In DNA, the CDR3 is TGTGCCAGCAGCTTAGACATAAACTATGGCTACACCTTC.

This clonotype appeared a few times. V and J are TRBV29-1 and TRBJ1-2, with TRBD1 matching over 7 bases. CDR3 length: 13 amino acids. Germline CDR1 SQVTM, CDR2 ANQGSEA. J gave up 0 bases and V 5 bases, and 3 bases lay outside the gene matches. The CDR3 region is CSVKGTANYGYTF. CDR3 nucleotides: TGCAGCGTTAAAGGGACAGCTAACTATGGCTACACCTTC.

Comments on this clonotype: Sequence at one end of the junction differs from germline and may be a read error. The gene calls are TRBV4-1 and TRBJ1-1; D uncertain. CDR1 is MGHRA and CDR2 is YSYEKL in the germline V gene. The CDR3 is 18 amino acids. The CDR3 sequence: CANSLRAPSPSHNTEAFF. The DNA of the CDR3 is TGCGCCAACAGCCTCCGGGCCCCCAGCCCATCCCACAACACTGAAGCTTTCTTT.

V is TRBV10-3 and J is TRBJ2-1; D gene uncertain. Deletions cut 0 bases from V and 2 bases from J, with 2 bases between. The CDR3 has 13 amino acids. Germline V gene data show CDR1 as ENHRY and CDR2 as SYGVKD. CDR3 region: CAISESAYNEQFF. The CDR3 DNA sequence: TGTGCCATCAGTGAGTCTGCCTACAATGAGCAGTTCTTC.

In this sample, this clonotype turned up a few times. The V and J genes are TRBV5-1 and TRBJ1-4; D is unclear. Between the trimmed V and J ends, which lost 0 bases and 4 bases, there was a span of 10 bases. The CDR3 is made up of 15 amino acids. Per the germline V gene, CDR1 is SGHRS and CDR2 is YFSETQ. CDR3 loop: CASSLEGAINEKLFF. In DNA form, the CDR3 reads TGCGCCAGCAGCTTGGAGGGAGCCATTAATGAAAAACTGTTTTTT.

This clonotype was seen only a few times. The chain carries TRBV14 and TRBJ1-2, with D possibly being TRBD1 (5 bases). This CDR3 contains 14 residues. Germline-derived CDR1 and CDR2 are SGHDN and FVKESK. V was shortened by 4 bases and J by 8 bases, with 17 bases between the two germline ends. The DNA of the CDR3 is TGTGCCAGCAGCCTCTACACCAGGGATAAAGGCTACACCTTC. It codes for CASSLYTRDKGYTF.

A few counts support this clonotype. This rearrangement joins TRBV12-3 or TRBV12-4 to TRBJ2-2; TRBD2 might be the D (6 bases). This CDR3 is 16 amino acids long. Between the trimmed V and J ends, which lost 3 bases and 6 bases, there was a span of 17 bases. The CDR3 spells CASSLGVGGPAGELFF. For the CDR3, the DNA is TGTGCCAGCAGTTTGGGGGTGGGGGGTCCCGCCGGGGAGCTGTTTTTT.

This clonotype was seen ten or more times. V and J are TRBV12-3 or TRBV12-4 and TRBJ1-5, with unresolved D. Deletions cut 5 bases from V and 3 bases from J, with 14 bases between. The CDR3 has 15 amino acids. DNA of the CDR3: TGTGCCAGCAGTCCGGTTAGTGGACTCAATCAGCCCCAGCATTTT. This encodes CASSPVSGLNQPQHF.

This clonotype was observed a handful of times. The genes are TRBV2 and TRBJ2-5, with D maybe TRBD1 (6 bases). The length of the CDR3 is 15 residues. Germline loops: CDR1 SNHLY, CDR2 FYNNEI. The germline V and J ends were trimmed by 7 bases and 5 bases, with 20 bases remaining between them. CDR3 sequence reads: CASTPNREMFETQYF. DNA for the CDR3: TGTGCCAGCACACCGAACAGGGAAATGTTTGAGACCCAGTACTTC.

In its sample, this clonotype was seen a few times. V gene TRBV6-1 combines with J gene TRBJ1-1; D is perhaps TRBD1 (5 bases). The CDR3 sequence is 15 residues long. Trimming cost V 6 bases and J 2 bases, with 16 bases left between them. Germline V CDR1 and CDR2: MNHNS, SASEGT. The CDR3 protein is CASRSETGLNTEAFF. For the CDR3, the DNA is TGTGCCAGCAGATCCGAAACAGGACTTAACACTGAAGCTTTCTTT.

This chain uses TRBV25-1 with TRBJ2-2; 7 bases fit TRBD1. With V trimmed by 3 bases and J by 4 bases, 14 bases remained unmatched. Germline V lookup: CDR1 MGHDK, CDR2 SYGVNS. The CDR3 runs to 18 residues. The CDR3 nucleotides read TGTGCCAGCAGTGAGGAAGGGCAGGGGGTGCGTCGCACCGGGGAGCTGTTTTTT. Translation: CASSEEGQGVRRTGELFF.

This chain joins TRBV6-2 or TRBV6-3 and TRBJ1-5, with D possibly being TRBD1 (6 bases). Trimming removed 6 bases from V and 0 bases from J, with 12 bases in between. Germline V gene sequence: CDR1 MNHEY, CDR2 SVGEGT. The CDR3 loop spans 15 amino acids. The CDR3 nucleotides are TGTGCCAGCAGCTCCAGGGGTGATAGCAATCAGCCCCAGCATTTT. This gives the protein CASSSRGDSNQPQHF.

This clonotype was seen only a few times. J is TRBJ2-2 and V is TRBV7-6, with D possibly being TRBD2 (5 bases). The CDR3 covers 13 residues. Germline CDR1 and CDR2: SGHVS and FNYEAQ. Trimming cost V 7 bases and J 8 bases, with 14 bases left between them. CDR3 protein: CASTLGSFGELFF. CDR3 nucleotide sequence: TGTGCCAGCACCCTAGGGAGTTTTGGGGAGCTGTTTTTT.

In this sample, this clonotype turned up a few times. The chain uses TRBV7-4 and TRBJ2-1; TRBD2 agrees at 8 bases. The CDR3 has 15 amino acids. Germline CDR1 reads SGHVT; CDR2 reads SQSDAQ. J lost 2 bases, V lost 10 bases, and 10 bases had no gene match. The CDR3 DNA is TGTGCCATCGGACTAGCCGAGGCCCCCTACAATGAGCAGTTCTTC. Amino acids: CAIGLAEAPYNEQFF.

The V gene is TRBV27, the J gene TRBJ1-6; D remains ambiguous. V was trimmed by 0 bases and J by 0 bases, leaving 9 bases between them. The CDR3 is 17 residues long. The germline V gene has CDR1 MNHEY and CDR2 SMNVEV (reference sequence). CDR3 protein: CASSLSLGDSYNSPLHF. DNA of the CDR3: TGTGCCAGCAGTTTATCGTTGGGAGACTCCTATAATTCACCCCTCCACTTT.

With regard to this clonotype: Being one base from a much bigger clone, this may be a read error. The gene calls are TRBV7-2 and TRBJ2-7; 7 nucleotides agree with TRBD1. The length of the CDR3 is 17 residues. Germline V gene data show CDR1 as SGHTA and CDR2 as FQGNSA. V lost 2 bases, J lost 4 bases, and 14 bases stayed unmatched. The CDR3 is CASSLIGGTQVVYEQYF. The CDR3, as DNA: TGTGCCAGCAGCTTAATAGGGGGCACCCAAGTGGTTTACGAGCAGTACTTC.

In the case of this clonotype: One junction end disagrees with the germline gene, perhaps due to a read error. This chain connects TRBV7-6 to TRBJ2-1, with a weak D call TRBD2 (6 bases). There are 13 residues in the CDR3. Per the germline V gene, CDR1 is SGHVS and CDR2 is FNYEAQ. The CDR3: CTSSLGGYNEQFF. Written as DNA, the CDR3 is TGTACCAGCAGCTTGGGGGGATACAATGAGCAGTTCTTC.

This clonotype was picked up a small number of times. V and J are TRBV6-2 or TRBV6-3 and TRBJ1-1, with no clear D. The germline gives CDR1 MNHEY, CDR2 SVGEGT. The CDR3 has 15 residues. The V and J ends lost 2 bases and 8 bases respectively, with 18 bases between them. The CDR3 DNA follows: TGTGCCAGCAGTTACACCTCTCCAGGCAGCTCGGAAGCTTTCTTT. It translates to CASSYTSPGSSEAFF.

In this sample, this clonotype turned up many times. The chain recombines TRBV7-8 with TRBJ2-5, with 7 bases lining up with TRBD1. V lost 3 bases to trimming and J lost 2 bases; unmatched junction nucleotides: 6. CDR1 is SGHVS and CDR2 is FQNEAQ in the germline V gene. The CDR3 sequence is 15 residues long. CDR3 nucleotide sequence: TGTGCCAGCAGCTTCCTACAGGGGAAGCAAGAGACCCAGTACTTC. The encoded protein is CASSFLQGKQETQYF. The full variable domain, rest sourced from reference TRBV7-8 and TRBJ2-5, is GAGVSQSPRYKVAKRGQDVALRCDPISGHVSLFWYQQALGQGPEFLTYFQNEAQLDKSGLPSDRFFAERPEGSVSTLKIQRTQQEDSAVYLCASSFLQGKQETQYFGPGTRLLVL.

The chain carries TRBV29-1 and TRBJ2-1; the match to TRBD1 covers 7 bases. The CDR3 covers 13 residues. Looked up from germline, CDR1 is SQVTM and CDR2 is ANQGSEA. J lost 6 bases, V lost 7 bases, and 9 bases had no gene match. The CDR3 spells CSGGEQGINEQFF. The CDR3 DNA sequence: TGCAGCGGCGGCGAACAGGGGATCAATGAGCAGTTCTTC.

This clonotype has a count of ten or more. The V gene is TRBV7-6, the J gene TRBJ1-1; D call uncertain. Germline V CDR1 and CDR2: SGHVS, FNYEAQ. This CDR3 has 14 amino acids. V was clipped by 5 bases and J by 3 bases, with 13 bases between them. CDR3 bases: TGTGCCAGCAGCCTCTCCACCTCGGACACTGAAGCTTTCTTT. Protein: CASSLSTSDTEAFF.

The V call is TRBV10-3, the J call TRBJ2-1; 8 bases are shared with TRBD1. V lost 3 bases to trimming and J lost 7 bases; unmatched junction nucleotides: 8. The CDR3 runs to 15 residues. Germline lookup yields CDR1 ENHRY and CDR2 SYGVKD. This CDR3 is CAISDSGTGLNEQFF. Here the CDR3 DNA reads TGTGCCATCAGTGACTCCGGGACAGGCCTTAATGAGCAGTTCTTC.